This T cell receptor (beta chain) stems from a study of spatial heterogeneity in lung cancer. The overall study: A consistent excess of beta-chain over alpha-chain sequences was detected. Study-wide points: Circulating ubiquitous expanded tumor TCRs were observed more frequently at resection than at follow-up.

Time point indicated: sample taken at primary tumor resection. Donors were around 70 untreated early-stage non-small cell lung cancer patients. This clonotype was detected many times. What it binds is not known. A single record per CDR3 protein comes from TCRdb applying MiXCR to the 5' RACE reads. Of about 23,000 distinct CDR3 sequences listed, less than 6% are singletons. The receptor was derived from a male donor with early-stage non-small cell lung cancer. This specimen was PBMCs, taken at surgery.

The CDR3 DNA sequence: TGTGCCAGCAGACCTATGATTCCCCAAGAGACCCAGTACTTC. Amino acid sequence: CASRPMIPQETQYF. The chain combines TRBV7-2 with TRBJ2-5; no clear D gene. CDR1 is SGHTA, CDR2 FQGNSA, per germline. Trimming removed 6 bases at V and 1 base at J, with 12 bases between. This CDR3 is built from 14 residues.